This T cell receptor (beta chain) comes out of a study of immune reconstitution after stem cell transplant in scleroderma (dated by TCRdb to the late 2010s). On this clonotype itself: Its specific antigen is unknown. No base quality values were provided; no much bigger clone lies one nucleotide off.

CDR1 and CDR2, per the germline V gene, are SGHRS and YFSETQ. Spanning cysteine to phenylalanine, the CDR3 consists of 13 amino acids. The entry retains the CDR3 DNA only, 39 bases that are in frame from base 1. Between the V and J ends, shortened by 1 base and 2 bases respectively, the junction contains 5 bases. Libraries were built with RT-PCR. The instrument was an Illumina MiSeq. TCRdb applied fastp at Q25 and MiXCR to the public reads, then kept only in-frame beta chains. Rows matching on CDR3 protein sequence are summarized as one entry with the most common DNA and genes. Recorded for this sample are fewer than 2,000 distinct CDR3 sequences; approximately 15% of them occurred a single time. The top ten hold approximately 7.9% of the sample.

The clonotype comes from a female donor with systemic sclerosis. Sample collection was performed before or after autologous hematopoietic stem cell transplantation (not recorded which). The rearranged segments are TRBV5-1 and TRBJ2-3; no D segment can be confidently identified. The CDR3 protein: CASSLSYTDTQYF. The bases are TGCGCCAGCAGCTTGTCGTACACAGATACGCAGTATTTT.